This T cell receptor (beta chain) was observed in a study of blood T cell repertoires in COVID-19. Looking at the study overall: PBMCs, B-cell-depleted T cells, or T cells were the source of the cDNA or gDNA that made up the material.

The CDR3 is 15 residues long. Germline V gives CDR1 MNHEY, CDR2 SVGAGI. With V trimmed by 6 bases and J by 3 bases, 3 bases remained unmatched. The method was immunoSEQ multiplex PCR; TCRdb's version includes in-frame clones alone and lacks a portion of them. The repertoire includes nearly 250,000 clones, around 86% of them detected once, and under 2% sits in the top ten. The sequenced sample was peripheral blood. The clonotype comes from a woman aged 60 to 75 who had recovered from COVID-19. V is TRBV6-5 and J is TRBJ2-1; 12 nucleotides align to TRBD2. The CDR3 region has the DNA TGTGCCAGCAGGCGGACTAGCGGGGTCTACAATGAGCAGTTCTTC. Its protein product is CASRRTSGVYNEQFF.